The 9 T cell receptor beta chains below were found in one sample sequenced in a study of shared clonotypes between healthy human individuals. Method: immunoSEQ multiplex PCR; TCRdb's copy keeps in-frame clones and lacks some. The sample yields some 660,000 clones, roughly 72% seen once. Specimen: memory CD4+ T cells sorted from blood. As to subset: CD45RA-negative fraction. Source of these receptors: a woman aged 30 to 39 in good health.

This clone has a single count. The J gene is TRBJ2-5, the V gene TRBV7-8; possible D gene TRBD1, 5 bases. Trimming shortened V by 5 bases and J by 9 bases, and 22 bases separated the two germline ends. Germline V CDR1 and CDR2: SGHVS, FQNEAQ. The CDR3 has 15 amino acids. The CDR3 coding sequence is TGTGCCAGCAGCCTCGGCCAAGGGGCCCCTTGGGCCCAGTACTTC. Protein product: CASSLGQGAPWAQYF.

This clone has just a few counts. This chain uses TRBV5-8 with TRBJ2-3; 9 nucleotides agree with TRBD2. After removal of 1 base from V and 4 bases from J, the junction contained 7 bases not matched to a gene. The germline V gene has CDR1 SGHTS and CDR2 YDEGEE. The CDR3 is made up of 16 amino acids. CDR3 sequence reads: CASSLFGSGSPDTQYF. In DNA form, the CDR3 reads TGTGCCAGCAGCTTGTTCGGTAGCGGGAGCCCAGATACGCAGTATTTT.

This chain's CDR3 is CASSPTGAFTGELFF. The DNA for the CDR3 is TGTGCCAGCAGCCCCACCGGGGCATTCACCGGGGAGCTGTTTTTT. The genes are TRBV28 and TRBJ2-2; D possibly matches TRBD1 or TRBD2 (5 bases each). The length of the CDR3 is 15 residues. In germline, CDR1 is MDHEN, CDR2 SYDVKM. Between the trimmed V and J ends, which lost 6 bases and 4 bases, there was a span of 15 bases. Full variable domain (remainder filled in from reference TRBV28 and TRBJ2-2): DVKVTQSSRYLVKRTGEKVFLECVQDMDHENMFWYRQDPGLGLRLIYFSYDVKMKEKGDIPEGYSVSREKKERFSLILESASTNQTSMYLCASSPTGAFTGELFFGEGSRLTVL.

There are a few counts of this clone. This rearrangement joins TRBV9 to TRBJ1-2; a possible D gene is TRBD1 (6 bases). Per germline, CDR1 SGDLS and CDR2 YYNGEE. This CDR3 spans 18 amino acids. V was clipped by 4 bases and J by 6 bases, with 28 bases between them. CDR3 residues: CASSTRRGWIPGHDGYTF. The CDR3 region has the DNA TGTGCCAGCAGCACCCGTCGCGGGTGGATACCGGGACATGATGGCTACACCTTC.

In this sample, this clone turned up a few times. The CDR3 protein is CASSLSGAGGYTDTQYF. CDR3 nucleotide sequence: TGCGCCAGCAGCTTGTCCGGGGCAGGGGGCTACACAGATACGCAGTATTTT. The rearrangement uses TRBV5-1 and TRBJ2-3; TRBD1 matches 8 bases. Germline trimming cut 1 base from V and 2 bases from J; bases unmatched to any gene: 9. CDR3 size: 17 residues. Germline V lookup: CDR1 SGHRS, CDR2 YFSETQ.

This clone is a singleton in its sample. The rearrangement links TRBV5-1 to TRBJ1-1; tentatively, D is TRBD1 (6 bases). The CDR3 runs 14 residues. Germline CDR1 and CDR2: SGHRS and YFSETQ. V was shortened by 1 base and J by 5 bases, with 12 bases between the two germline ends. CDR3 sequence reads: CASSLQGMGTEAFF. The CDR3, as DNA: TGCGCCAGCAGCTTGCAGGGGATGGGTACTGAAGCTTTCTTT.

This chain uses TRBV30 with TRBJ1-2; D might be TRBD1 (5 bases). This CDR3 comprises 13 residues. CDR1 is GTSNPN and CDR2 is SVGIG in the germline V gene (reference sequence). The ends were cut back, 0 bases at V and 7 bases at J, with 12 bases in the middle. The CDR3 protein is CAWSVRGRSGYTF. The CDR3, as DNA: TGTGCCTGGAGTGTACGGGGGAGGTCTGGCTACACCTTC.

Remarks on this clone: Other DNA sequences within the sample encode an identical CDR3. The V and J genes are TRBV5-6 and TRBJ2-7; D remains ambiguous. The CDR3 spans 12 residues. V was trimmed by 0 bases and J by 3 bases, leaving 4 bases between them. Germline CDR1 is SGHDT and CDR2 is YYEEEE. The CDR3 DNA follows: TGTGCCAGCAGCTTGGATTTCTACGAGCAGTACTTC. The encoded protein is CASSLDFYEQYF.

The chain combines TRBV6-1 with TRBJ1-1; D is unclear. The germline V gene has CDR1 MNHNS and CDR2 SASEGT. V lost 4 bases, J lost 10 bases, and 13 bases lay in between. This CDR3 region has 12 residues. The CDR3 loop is CASSGADWGAFF. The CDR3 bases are TGTGCCAGCAGTGGAGCTGACTGGGGAGCTTTCTTT.